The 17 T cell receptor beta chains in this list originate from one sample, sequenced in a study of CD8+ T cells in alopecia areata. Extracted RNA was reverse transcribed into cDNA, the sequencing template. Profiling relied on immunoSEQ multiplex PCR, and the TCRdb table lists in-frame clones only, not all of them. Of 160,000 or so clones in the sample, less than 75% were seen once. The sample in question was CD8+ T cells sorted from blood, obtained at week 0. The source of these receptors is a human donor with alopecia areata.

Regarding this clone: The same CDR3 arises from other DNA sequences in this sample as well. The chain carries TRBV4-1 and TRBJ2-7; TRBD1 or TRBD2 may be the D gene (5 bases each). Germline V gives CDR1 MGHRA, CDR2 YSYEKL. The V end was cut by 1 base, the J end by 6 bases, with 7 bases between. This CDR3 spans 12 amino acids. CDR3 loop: CASSQVGAEQYF. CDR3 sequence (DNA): TGCGCCAGCAGCCAAGTCGGGGCCGAGCAGTACTTC.

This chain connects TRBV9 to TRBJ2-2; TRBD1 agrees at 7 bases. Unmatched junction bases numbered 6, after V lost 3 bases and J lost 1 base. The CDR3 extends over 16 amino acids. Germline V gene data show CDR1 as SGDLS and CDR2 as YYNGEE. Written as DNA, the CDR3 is TGTGCCAGCAGCGAACTGGGACAGAGGAACACCGGGGAGCTGTTTTTT. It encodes CASSELGQRNTGELFF.

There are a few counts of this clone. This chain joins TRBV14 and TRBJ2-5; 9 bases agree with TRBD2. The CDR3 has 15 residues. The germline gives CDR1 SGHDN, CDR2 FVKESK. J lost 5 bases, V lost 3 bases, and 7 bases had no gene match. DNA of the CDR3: TGTGCCAGCAGCCACCCGGGACTAGCCGGGGAGACCCAGTACTTC. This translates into CASSHPGLAGETQYF. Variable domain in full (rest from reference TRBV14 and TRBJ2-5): EAGVTQFPSHSVIEKGQTVTLRCDPISGHDNLYWYRRVMGKEIKFLLHFVKESKQDESGMPNNRFLAERTGGTYSTLKVQPAELEDSGVYFCASSHPGLAGETQYFGPGTRLLVL.

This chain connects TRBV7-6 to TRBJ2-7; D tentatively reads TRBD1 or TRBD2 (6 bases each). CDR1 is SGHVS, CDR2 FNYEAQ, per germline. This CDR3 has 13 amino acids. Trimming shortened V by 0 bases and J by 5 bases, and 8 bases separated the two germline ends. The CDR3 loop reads CASSLAGGNEQYF. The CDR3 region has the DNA TGTGCCAGCAGCTTAGCAGGGGGGAACGAGCAGTACTTC.

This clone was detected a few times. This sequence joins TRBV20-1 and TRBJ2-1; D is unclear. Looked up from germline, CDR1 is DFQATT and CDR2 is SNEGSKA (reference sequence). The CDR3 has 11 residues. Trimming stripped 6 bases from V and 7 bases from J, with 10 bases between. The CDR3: CSAPLGNEQFF. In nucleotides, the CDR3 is TGCAGTGCGCCCCTCGGTAATGAGCAGTTCTTC.

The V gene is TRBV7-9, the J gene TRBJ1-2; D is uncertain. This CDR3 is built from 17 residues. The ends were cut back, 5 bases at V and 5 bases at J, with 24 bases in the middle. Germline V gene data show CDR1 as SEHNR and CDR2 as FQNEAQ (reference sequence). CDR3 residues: CASSRESEVRTGYGYTF. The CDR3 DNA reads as TGTGCCAGCAGCCGAGAGTCCGAAGTTCGGACCGGGTATGGCTACACCTTC.

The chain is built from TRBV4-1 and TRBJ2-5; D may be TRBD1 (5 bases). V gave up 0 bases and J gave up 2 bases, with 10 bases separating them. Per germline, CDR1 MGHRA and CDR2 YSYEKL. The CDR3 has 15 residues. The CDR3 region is CASSQDRTYQETQYF. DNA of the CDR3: TGCGCCAGCAGCCAAGATAGGACATATCAAGAGACCCAGTACTTC.

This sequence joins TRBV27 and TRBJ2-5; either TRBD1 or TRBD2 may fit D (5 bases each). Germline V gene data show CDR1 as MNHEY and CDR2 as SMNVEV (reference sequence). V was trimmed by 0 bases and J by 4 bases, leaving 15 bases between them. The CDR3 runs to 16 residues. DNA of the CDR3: TGTGCCAGCAGTTTATCAACCGGGGCCTTAGGAGAGACCCAGTACTTC. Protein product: CASSLSTGALGETQYF.

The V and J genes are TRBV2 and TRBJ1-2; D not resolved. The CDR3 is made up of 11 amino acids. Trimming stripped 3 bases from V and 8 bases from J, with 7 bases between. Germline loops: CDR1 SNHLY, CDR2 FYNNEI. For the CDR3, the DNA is TGTGCCAGCAGTGATTTGTCCGGCTACACCTTC. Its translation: CASSDLSGYTF.

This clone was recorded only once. CDR3 loop: CASSRTGNTGELFF. CDR3 nucleotide sequence: TGTGCCAGCAGCCGAACAGGGAACACCGGGGAGCTGTTTTTT. The chain couples TRBV7-7 to TRBJ2-2, with a possible D match to TRBD1 (5 bases). V was pared by 5 bases and J by 1 base, with 8 bases between. Germline V gene lookup returns CDR1 SSHAT and CDR2 FNYEAQ (reference sequence). The CDR3 length is 14 residues. Using reference TRBV7-7 and TRBJ2-2 for the parts outside the CDR3, the full variable domain is GAGVSQSPRYKVTKRGQDVTLRCDPISSHATLYWYQQALGQGPEFLTYFNYEAQPDKSGLPSDRFSAERPEGSISTLTIQRTEQRDSAMYRCASSRTGNTGELFFGEGSRLTVL.

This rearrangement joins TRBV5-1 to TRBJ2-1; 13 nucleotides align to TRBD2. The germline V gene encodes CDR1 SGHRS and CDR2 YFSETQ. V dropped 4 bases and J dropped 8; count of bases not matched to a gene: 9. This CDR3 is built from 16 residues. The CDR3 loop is CASSEVLAGGPDEQFF. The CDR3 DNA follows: TGCGCCAGCAGCGAAGTACTAGCGGGGGGGCCTGATGAGCAGTTCTTC.

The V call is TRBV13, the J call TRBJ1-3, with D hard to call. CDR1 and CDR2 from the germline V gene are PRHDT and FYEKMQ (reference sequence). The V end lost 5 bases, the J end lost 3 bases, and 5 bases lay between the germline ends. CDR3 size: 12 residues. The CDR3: CASSTGGNTIYF. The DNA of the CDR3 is TGTGCCAGCAGCACCGGTGGAAACACCATATATTTT.

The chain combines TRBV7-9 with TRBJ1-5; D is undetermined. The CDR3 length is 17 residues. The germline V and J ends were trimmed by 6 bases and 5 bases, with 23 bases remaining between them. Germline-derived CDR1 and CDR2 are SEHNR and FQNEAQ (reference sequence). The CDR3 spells CASRLSPRPSPYQPQHF. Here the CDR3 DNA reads TGTGCCAGCAGATTGAGCCCCCGGCCATCCCCTTATCAGCCCCAGCATTTT.

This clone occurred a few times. CDR3 loop: CASSATSGGSDEQFF. Written as DNA, the CDR3 is TGTGCCAGCAGCGCCACTAGCGGGGGGTCTGATGAGCAGTTCTTC. The chain links TRBV9 to TRBJ2-1; TRBD2 agrees at 12 bases. There are 15 residues in the CDR3. Germline CDR1 and CDR2: SGDLS and YYNGEE. Germline trimming cut 3 bases from V and 8 bases from J; bases unmatched to any gene: 6.

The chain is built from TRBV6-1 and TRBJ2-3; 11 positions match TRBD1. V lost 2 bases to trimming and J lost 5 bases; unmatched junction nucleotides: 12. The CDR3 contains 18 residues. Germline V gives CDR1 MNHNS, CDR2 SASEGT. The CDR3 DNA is TGTGCCAGCAGTGAATTTCGCGGGACAGGGGGAAGAGGAGATACGCAGTATTTT. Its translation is CASSEFRGTGGRGDTQYF.

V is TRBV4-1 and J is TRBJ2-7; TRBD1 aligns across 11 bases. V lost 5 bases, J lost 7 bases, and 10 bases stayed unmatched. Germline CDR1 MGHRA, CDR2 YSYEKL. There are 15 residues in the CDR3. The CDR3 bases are TGCGCCAGCAGCTCGGGGGACAGGGGGGACTCAGAGCAGTACTTC. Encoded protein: CASSSGDRGDSEQYF.

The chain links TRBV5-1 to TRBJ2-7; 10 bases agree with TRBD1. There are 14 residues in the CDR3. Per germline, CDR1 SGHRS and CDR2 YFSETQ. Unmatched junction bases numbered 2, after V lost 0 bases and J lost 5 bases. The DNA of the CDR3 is TGCGCCAGCAGCTTGGCGACAGGGGGCAACGAGCAGTACTTC. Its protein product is CASSLATGGNEQYF.